The present T cell receptor (beta chain) was sequenced within a study of blood T cell repertoires in COVID-19. The junction had 2 bases not matched to a gene; V was cut back by 3 bases and J by 7 bases. The CDR3 sequence is 14 residues long. The V gene's germline CDR1 is KGHSH and CDR2 LQKENI. As regards this clone: The identical CDR3 is also encoded by other nucleotide sequences in the sample.

TCRdb's table, derived via immunoSEQ multiplex PCR, lists solely in-frame clones and lacks some. This sample yields hundreds of thousands of clones, of which 88% are seen a single time; 2% to 2.5% belongs to the top ten. Individuals drawn from 24 US areas were roughly 18 to 89 years old. Sequencing input: PBMCs or T cells enriched from blood (not recorded which). The sequence came from a woman aged 55-69 years in a cohort exposed to, infected with or recovered from COVID-19 (not recorded which). V is TRBV18 and J is TRBJ1-6; 8 nucleotides match TRBD1. The CDR3 loop reads CASSPGQENSPLHF. The CDR3 bases are TGTGCCAGCTCACCGGGACAGGAGAATTCACCCCTCCACTTT.